This paragraph covers one TCR beta chain sequence. This record comes from a study of blood T cell repertoires in COVID-19. V was pared by 7 bases and J by 5 bases, with 17 bases between. This CDR3 spans 15 amino acids. Per the germline V gene, CDR1 is MDHEN and CDR2 is SYDVKM. Libraries were prepared by immunoSEQ multiplex PCR; TCRdb keeps only in-frame clonotypes and omits some of them. The data hold approximately 250,000 clones, with 80% to 90% observed a single time. Material: peripheral blood. The receptor's source is a woman in her 70s with COVID-19, enrolled during active disease. The chain couples TRBV28 to TRBJ1-4; perhaps TRBD1 as D (6 bases). In DNA, the CDR3 is TGTGCCAGCAATCCGGGGGGGCAGCTAAATGAAAAACTGTTTTTT. This codes for CASNPGGQLNEKLFF.